The 2 T cell receptor beta chains listed next were all sequenced from one sample in a study of T cell responses to AZD1222 COVID-19 vaccine. Some clones are missing from TCRdb's copy, which holds only in-frame ones; the method was immunoSEQ multiplex PCR. The data show roughly 96,000 clones, with 75% to 90% seen just once and approximately 24% held by the top ten. The sample in question was peripheral blood, obtained on day 0 of AZD1222 vaccination. These receptors came from an adult in good health.

The chain recombines TRBV7-8 with TRBJ2-3; D not resolved. Looked up from germline, CDR1 is SGHVS and CDR2 is FQNEAQ. The V end was cut by 0 bases, the J end by 4 bases, with 2 bases between. The CDR3 covers 12 residues. The CDR3 loop is CASSLAADTQYF. CDR3 DNA sequence: TGTGCCAGCAGCTTAGCAGCAGATACGCAGTATTTT.

This clone was found once. The chain is built from TRBV5-1 and TRBJ1-1; 7 bases are a match to TRBD1. The junction had 7 bases not matched to a gene; V was cut back by 4 bases and J by 4 bases. This CDR3 comprises 14 residues. CDR1 and CDR2 (germline): SGHRS, YFSETQ. Here the CDR3 reads CASSLRTGGTEAFF. In DNA form, the CDR3 reads TGCGCCAGCAGCCTTCGGACAGGCGGCACTGAAGCTTTCTTT.